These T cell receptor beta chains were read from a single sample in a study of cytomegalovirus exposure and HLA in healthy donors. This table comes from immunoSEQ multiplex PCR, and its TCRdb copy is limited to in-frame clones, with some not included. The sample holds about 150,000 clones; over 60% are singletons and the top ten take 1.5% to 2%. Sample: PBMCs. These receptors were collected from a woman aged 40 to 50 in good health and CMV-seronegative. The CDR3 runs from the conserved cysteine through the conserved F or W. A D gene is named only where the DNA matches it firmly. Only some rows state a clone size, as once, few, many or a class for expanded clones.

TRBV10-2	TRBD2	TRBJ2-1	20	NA	TGCGCCAGCAGTGATAAGGGACTAGCGGGAGGCCCCTCGATCTACAATGAGCAGTTCTTC	CASSDKGLAGGPSIYNEQFF
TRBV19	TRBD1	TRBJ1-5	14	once	TGTGCCAGTAGATGGACAGGGGGCCGTCAGCCCCAGCATTTT	CASRWTGGRQPQHF
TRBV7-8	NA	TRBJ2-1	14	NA	TGTGCCAGCCCCCTCCCAAGCCGCTACAATGAGCAGTTCTTC	CASPLPSRYNEQFF
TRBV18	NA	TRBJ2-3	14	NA	TGTGCCAGCTCACCAGTACAGGGCACAGATACGCAGTATTTT	CASSPVQGTDTQYF
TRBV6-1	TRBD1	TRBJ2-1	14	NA	TGTGCCAGCAGTGATCAGGGGGCGATCAATGAGCAGTTCTTC	CASSDQGAINEQFF
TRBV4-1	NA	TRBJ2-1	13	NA	TGCGCCAGCAGCCAAGTAGTCTACAATGAGCAGTTCTTC	CASSQVVYNEQFF
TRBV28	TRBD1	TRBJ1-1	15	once	TGTGCCAGCAGCTTATTACAGGGGGTAGACACTGAAGCTTTCTTT	CASSLLQGVDTEAFF
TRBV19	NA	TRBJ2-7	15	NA	TGTGCCAGTAGTATGGGTAGCTCCTCCTCCTACGAGCAGTACTTC	CASSMGSSSSYEQYF
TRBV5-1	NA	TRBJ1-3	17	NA	TGCGCCAGCAGCGTAAACGGGTTACAGGTCTCTGGAAACACCATATATTTT	CASSVNGLQVSGNTIYF
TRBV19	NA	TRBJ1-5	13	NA	TGTGCCACATCTAAGTCGCCGGGTCAGCCCCAGCATTTT	CATSKSPGQPQHF
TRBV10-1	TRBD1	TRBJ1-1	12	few	TGCGCCAGCTCCCGACAGGGAACTGAAGCTTTCTTT	CASSRQGTEAFF
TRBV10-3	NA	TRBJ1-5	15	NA	TGTGCCATCAGTGAGCGGCAGGGCATCAATCAGCCCCAGCATTTT	CAISERQGINQPQHF
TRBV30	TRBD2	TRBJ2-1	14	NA	TGTGCCTGGAGCGGACTAGCGGGATACAATGAGCAGTTCTTC	CAWSGLAGYNEQFF
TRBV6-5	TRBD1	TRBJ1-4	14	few	TGTGCCAGCAGCCTGGGACAGAGTGGTGAAAAACTGTTTTTT	CASSLGQSGEKLFF
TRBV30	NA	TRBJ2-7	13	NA	TGTGCCTGGAGTGGTACGGAGGGGATCGAGCAGTACTTC	CAWSGTEGIEQYF
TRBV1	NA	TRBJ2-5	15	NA	TGCACCAGCAGCCAAGGTGACAGGGGCGGAGAGACCCAGTACTTC	CTSSQGDRGGETQYF
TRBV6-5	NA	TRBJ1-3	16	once	TGTGCCAGCAGTTACTCGGCAGGGCTGGCTGGAAACACCATATATTTT	CASSYSAGLAGNTIYF
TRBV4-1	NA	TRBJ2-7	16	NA	TGCGCCAGCAGCCAAGATACGGGAGTCTGGGGATACGAGCAGTACTTC	CASSQDTGVWGYEQYF
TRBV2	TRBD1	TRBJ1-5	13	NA	TGTGCCGTGCGACAGGGAACCGGTCAGCCCCAGCATTTT	CAVRQGTGQPQHF
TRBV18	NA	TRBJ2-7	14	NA	TGTGCCAGCTCACAAACCGGGGGTTTGGACGAGCAGTACTTC	CASSQTGGLDEQYF
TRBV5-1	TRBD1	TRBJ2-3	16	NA	TGCGCCAGCAGCTTTACGGGACAGCCAAACACAGATACGCAGTATTTT	CASSFTGQPNTDTQYF
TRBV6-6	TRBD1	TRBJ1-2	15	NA	TGTGCCAGCAGTTACACAGGGGGCGTGGACTATGGCTACACCTTC	CASSYTGGVDYGYTF
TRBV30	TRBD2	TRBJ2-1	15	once	TGTGCCTGGAAGACTAGCCGCCTTGGGCTGGATGAGCAGTTCTTC	CAWKTSRLGLDEQFF
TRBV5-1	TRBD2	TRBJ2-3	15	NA	TGCGCCAGCAGCTTTCGCGGGGGGTGGGCAGATACGCAGTATTTT	CASSFRGGWADTQYF
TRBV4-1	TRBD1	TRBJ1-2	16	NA	TGCGCCAGCAGCCAAAGGGGGGCGACAGGGGGTAGCGGCTACACCTTC	CASSQRGATGGSGYTF
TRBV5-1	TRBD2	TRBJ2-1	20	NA	TGCGCCAGCAGCTTGGGCCGCGGACTAGCGGGGGGGCTAGTGAACAATGAGCAGTTCTTC	CASSLGRGLAGGLVNNEQFF